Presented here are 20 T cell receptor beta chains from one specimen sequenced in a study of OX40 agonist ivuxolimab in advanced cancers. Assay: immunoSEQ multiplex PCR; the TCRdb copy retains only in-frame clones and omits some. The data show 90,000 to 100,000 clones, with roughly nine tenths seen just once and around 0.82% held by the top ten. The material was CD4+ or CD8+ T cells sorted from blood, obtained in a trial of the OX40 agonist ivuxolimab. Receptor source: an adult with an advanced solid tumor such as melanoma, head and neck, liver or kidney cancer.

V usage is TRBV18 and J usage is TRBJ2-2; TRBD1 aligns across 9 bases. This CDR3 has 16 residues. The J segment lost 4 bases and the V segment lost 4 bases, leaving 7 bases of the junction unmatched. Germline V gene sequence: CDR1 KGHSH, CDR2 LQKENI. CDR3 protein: CASSQTGGTGTGELFF. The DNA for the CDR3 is TGTGCCAGCTCACAGACAGGGGGAACGGGCACCGGGGAGCTGTTTTTT.

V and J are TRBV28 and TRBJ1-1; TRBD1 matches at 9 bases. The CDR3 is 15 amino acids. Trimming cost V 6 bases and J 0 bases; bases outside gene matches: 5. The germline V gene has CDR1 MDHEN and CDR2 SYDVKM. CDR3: CASRTRDRVNTEAFF. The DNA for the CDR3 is TGTGCCAGCAGGACCCGGGACAGGGTGAACACTGAAGCTTTCTTT.

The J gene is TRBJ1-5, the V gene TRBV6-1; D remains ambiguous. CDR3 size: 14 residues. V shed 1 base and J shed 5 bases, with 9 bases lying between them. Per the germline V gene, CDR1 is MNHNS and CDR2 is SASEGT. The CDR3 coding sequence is TGTGCCAGCAGTGAAGTTAACCTTGATCAGCCCCAGCATTTT. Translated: CASSEVNLDQPQHF.

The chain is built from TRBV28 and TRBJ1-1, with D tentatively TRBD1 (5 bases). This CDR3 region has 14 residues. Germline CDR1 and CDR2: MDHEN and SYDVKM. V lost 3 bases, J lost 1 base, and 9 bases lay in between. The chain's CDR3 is CASSLWGRNTEAFF. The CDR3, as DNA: TGTGCCAGCAGTTTGTGGGGGAGGAACACTGAAGCTTTCTTT.

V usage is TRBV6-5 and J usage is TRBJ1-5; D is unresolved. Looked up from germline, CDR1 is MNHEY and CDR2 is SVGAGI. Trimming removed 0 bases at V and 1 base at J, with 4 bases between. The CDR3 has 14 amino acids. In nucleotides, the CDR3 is TGTGCCAGCAGTTACTCTCAAAGCAATCAGCCCCAGCATTTT. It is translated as CASSYSQSNQPQHF.

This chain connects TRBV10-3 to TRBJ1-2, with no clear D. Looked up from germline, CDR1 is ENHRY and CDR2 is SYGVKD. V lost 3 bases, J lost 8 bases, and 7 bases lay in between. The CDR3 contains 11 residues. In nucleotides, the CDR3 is TGTGCCATCAGTGATGAGGGCGGCTACACCTTC. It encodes CAISDEGGYTF.

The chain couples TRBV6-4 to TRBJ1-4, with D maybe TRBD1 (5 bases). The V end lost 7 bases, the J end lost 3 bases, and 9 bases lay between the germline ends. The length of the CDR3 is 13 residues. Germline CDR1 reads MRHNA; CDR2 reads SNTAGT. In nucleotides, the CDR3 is TGTGCCAGCAACGGGACTCCTAATGAAAAACTGTTTTTT. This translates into CASNGTPNEKLFF.

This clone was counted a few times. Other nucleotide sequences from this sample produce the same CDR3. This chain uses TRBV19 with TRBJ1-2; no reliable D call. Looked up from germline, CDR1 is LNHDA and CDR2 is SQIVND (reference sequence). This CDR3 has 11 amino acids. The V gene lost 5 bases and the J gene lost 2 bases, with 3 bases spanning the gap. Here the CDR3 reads CASSRNYGYTF. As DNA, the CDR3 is TGTGCCAGTAGTCGCAACTATGGCTACACCTTC.

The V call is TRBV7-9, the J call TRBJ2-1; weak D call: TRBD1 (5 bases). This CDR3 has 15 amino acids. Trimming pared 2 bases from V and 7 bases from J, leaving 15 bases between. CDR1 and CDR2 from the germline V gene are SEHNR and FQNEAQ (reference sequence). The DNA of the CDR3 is TGTGCCAGCAGCTTAAGGCAAGGGGTTGAAAATGAGCAGTTCTTC. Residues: CASSLRQGVENEQFF.

CDR3 residues: CASSPGGRQDQPQHF. DNA of the CDR3: TGTGCCAGCTCACCAGGGGGGCGGCAAGATCAGCCCCAGCATTTT. The chain recombines TRBV18 with TRBJ1-5; tentative D call: TRBD1 (6 bases). Germline CDR1 is KGHSH and CDR2 is LQKENI. Trimming pared 2 bases from V and 5 bases from J, leaving 13 bases between. This CDR3 region has 15 residues.

CDR3 DNA: TGCGCCAGCAGCTCAACAGGGGACTATGGCTACACCTTC. It translates to CASSSTGDYGYTF. This chain joins TRBV5-1 and TRBJ1-2, with 7 bases aligning to TRBD1. Germline CDR1 is SGHRS and CDR2 is YFSETQ. V shed 3 bases, J shed 3 bases, and the junction held 2 bases outside the gene matches. There are 13 residues in the CDR3.

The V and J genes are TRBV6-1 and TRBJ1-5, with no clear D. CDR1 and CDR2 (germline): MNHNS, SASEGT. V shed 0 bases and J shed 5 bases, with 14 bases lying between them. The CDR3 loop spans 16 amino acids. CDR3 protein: CASSEAPWTEDQPQHF. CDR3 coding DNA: TGTGCCAGCAGTGAAGCGCCTTGGACGGAAGATCAGCCCCAGCATTTT.

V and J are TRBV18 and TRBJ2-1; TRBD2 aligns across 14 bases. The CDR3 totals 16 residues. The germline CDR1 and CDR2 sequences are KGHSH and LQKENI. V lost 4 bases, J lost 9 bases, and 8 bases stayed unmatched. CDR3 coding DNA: TGTGCCAGCTCACATCCCGGGACTAGCGGGAGCGGTGAGCAGTTCTTC. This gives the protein CASSHPGTSGSGEQFF.

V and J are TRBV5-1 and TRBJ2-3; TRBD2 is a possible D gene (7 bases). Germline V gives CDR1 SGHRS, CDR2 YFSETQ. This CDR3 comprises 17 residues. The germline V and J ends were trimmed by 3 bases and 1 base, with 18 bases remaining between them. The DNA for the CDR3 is TGCGCCAGCAGCTCCAACTTGGCGGGGGCCGGCACAGATACGCAGTATTTT. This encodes CASSSNLAGAGTDTQYF.

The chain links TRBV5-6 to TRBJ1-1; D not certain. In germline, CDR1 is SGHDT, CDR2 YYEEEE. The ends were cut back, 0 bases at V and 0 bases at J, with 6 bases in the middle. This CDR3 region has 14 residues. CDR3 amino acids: CASSLAILNTEAFF. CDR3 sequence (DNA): TGTGCCAGCAGCTTGGCTATTTTGAACACTGAAGCTTTCTTT.

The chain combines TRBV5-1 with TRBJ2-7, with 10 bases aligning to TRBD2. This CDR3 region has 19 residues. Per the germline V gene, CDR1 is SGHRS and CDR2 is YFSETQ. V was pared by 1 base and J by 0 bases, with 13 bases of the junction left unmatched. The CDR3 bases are TGCGCCAGCAGCTTGAACCGTTCTAGCGGGAGTTCCTCCTCCTACGAGCAGTACGTC. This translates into CASSLNRSSGSSSSYEQYV.

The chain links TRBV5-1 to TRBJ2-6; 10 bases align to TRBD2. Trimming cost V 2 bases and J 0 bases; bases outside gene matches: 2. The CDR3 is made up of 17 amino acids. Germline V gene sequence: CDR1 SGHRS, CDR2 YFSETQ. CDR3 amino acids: CASSLAGGNSGANVLTF. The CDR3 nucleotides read TGCGCCAGCAGCTTAGCGGGAGGGAACTCTGGGGCCAACGTCCTGACTTTC.

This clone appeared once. The CDR3 region has the DNA TGCGCCAGCAGCCAAATCCGGACAGATAATTCACCCCTCCACTTT. The encoded protein is CASSQIRTDNSPLHF. The chain uses TRBV4-1 and TRBJ1-6; the D gene is possibly TRBD1 (6 bases). CDR1 MGHRA and CDR2 YSYEKL come from the germline V gene. V was trimmed by 2 bases and J by 5 bases, leaving 10 bases between them. This CDR3 has 15 residues.

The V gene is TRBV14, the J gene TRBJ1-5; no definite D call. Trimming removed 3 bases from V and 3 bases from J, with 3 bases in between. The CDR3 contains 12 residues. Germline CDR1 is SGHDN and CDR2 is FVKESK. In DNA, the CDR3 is TGTGCCAGCAGCCATCCCAATCAGCCCCAGCATTTT. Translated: CASSHPNQPQHF.

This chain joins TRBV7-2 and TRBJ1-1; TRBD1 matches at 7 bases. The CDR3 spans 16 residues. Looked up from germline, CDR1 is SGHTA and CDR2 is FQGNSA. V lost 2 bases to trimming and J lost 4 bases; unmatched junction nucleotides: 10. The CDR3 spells CASSLSPTGLATEAFF. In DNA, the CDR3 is TGTGCCAGCAGCTTATCGCCGACAGGGTTGGCCACTGAAGCTTTCTTT.